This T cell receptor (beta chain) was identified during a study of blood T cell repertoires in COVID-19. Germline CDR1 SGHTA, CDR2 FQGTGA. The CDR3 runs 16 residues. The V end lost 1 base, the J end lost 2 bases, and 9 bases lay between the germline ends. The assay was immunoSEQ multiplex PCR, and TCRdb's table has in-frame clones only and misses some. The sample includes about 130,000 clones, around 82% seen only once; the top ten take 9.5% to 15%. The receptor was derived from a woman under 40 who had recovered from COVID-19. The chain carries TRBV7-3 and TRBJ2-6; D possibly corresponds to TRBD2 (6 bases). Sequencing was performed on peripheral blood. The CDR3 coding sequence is TGTGCCAGCAGCTTAATTGCTAGCGCTGGGGCCAACGTCCTGACTTTC. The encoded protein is CASSLIASAGANVLTF.